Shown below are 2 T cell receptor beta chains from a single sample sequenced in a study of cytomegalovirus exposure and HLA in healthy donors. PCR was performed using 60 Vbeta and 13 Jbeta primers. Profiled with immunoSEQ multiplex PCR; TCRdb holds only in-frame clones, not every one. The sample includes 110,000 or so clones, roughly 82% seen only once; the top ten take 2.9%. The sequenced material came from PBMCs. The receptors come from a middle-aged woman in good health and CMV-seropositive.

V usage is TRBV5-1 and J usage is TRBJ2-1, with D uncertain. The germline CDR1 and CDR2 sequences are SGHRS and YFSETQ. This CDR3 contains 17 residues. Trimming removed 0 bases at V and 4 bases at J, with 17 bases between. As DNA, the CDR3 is TGCGCCAGCAGCTTGGGGCCTAGTCTCTTACCTTACAATGAGCAGTTCTTC. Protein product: CASSLGPSLLPYNEQFF.

CDR3 nucleotides: TGTGCCATCAGTGAAGGGGATCGCTACGAGCAGTACTTC. Amino acids: CAISEGDRYEQYF. The genes are TRBV10-3 and TRBJ2-7; D may be TRBD1 (5 bases). The V gene lost 3 bases and the J gene lost 3 bases, with 9 bases spanning the gap. Germline CDR1 ENHRY, CDR2 SYGVKD. The CDR3 is made up of 13 amino acids.